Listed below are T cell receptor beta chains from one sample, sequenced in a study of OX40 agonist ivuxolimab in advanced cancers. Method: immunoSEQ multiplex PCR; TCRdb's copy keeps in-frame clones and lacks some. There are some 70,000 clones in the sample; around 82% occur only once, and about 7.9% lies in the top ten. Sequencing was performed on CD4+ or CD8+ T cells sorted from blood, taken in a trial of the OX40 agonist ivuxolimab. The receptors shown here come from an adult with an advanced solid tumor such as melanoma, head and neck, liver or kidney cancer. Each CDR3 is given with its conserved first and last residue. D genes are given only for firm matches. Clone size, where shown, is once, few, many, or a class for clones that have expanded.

CASSPSSPFSYEQYF	TGTGCCAGCTCCCCCAGTAGCCCCTTCTCCTACGAGCAGTACTTC	.	TRBV18	TRBJ2-7	.
CASSSPSQETQYF	TGTGCCAGCAGCTCGCCCTCCCAAGAGACCCAGTACTTC	.	TRBV7-2	TRBJ2-5	.
CASSAIGTAANQPQHF	TGTGCCAGCAGCGCAATTGGGACAGCCGCTAATCAGCCCCAGCATTTT	.	TRBV7-2	TRBJ1-5	TRBD1
CASSPEAGGPGYEQYF	TGTGCCAGCAGCCCCGAAGCGGGAGGGCCGGGTTACGAGCAGTACTTC	.	TRBV7-2	TRBJ2-7	TRBD2
CASSFHRGPYEQYF	TGTGCCAGCAGCTTTCACAGGGGGCCCTACGAGCAGTACTTC	.	TRBV6-5	TRBJ2-7	TRBD1
CASSQGRGEETQYF	TGTGCCAGCAGCCAAGGGAGGGGGGAAGAGACCCAGTACTTC	.	TRBV7-9	TRBJ2-5	.
CASTASLIGDTQYF	TGTGCCAGTACCGCGTCTCTAATCGGAGATACGCAGTATTTT	.	TRBV19	TRBJ2-3	.
CASSRQPQLVAGEARQYF	TGTGCCAGCTCACGCCAGCCCCAACTAGTAGCGGGAGAAGCGCGGCAGTACTTC	.	TRBV18	TRBJ2-7	TRBD2
CASTRTTYNEQFF	TGTGCTAGTACTCGGACTACTTACAATGAGCAGTTCTTC	once	TRBV12-5	TRBJ2-1	.
CASSPSGTGELFF	TGTGCCAGCAGCCCGAGCGGAACCGGGGAGCTGTTTTTT	.	TRBV11-2	TRBJ2-2	.
CASSLVGFRDPNYGYTF	TGTGCCAGCAGCTTGGTGGGTTTTCGGGACCCTAACTATGGCTACACCTTC	.	TRBV7-2	TRBJ1-2	.
CASSLDRNTEAFF	TGTGCCAGCAGCTTGGACAGGAACACTGAAGCTTTCTTT	many	TRBV5-4	TRBJ1-1	.
CASSPGLAGINEQFF	TGTGCCAGCTCTCCAGGACTAGCGGGTATTAATGAGCAGTTCTTC	.	TRBV18	TRBJ2-1	TRBD2
CASSAPPPYEAFF	TGTGCCAGCAGTGCCCCACCCCCATATGAAGCTTTCTTT	.	TRBV6-1	TRBJ1-1	.
CASSTTTGLQETQYF	TGTGCCAGCAGTACAACGACAGGACTGCAAGAGACCCAGTACTTC	.	TRBV28	TRBJ2-5	.
CASRELQGGRNTIYF	TGTGCCAGCCGAGAGCTACAGGGCGGACGAAACACCATATATTTT	few	TRBV28	TRBJ1-3	.
CASSPLGSGANVLTF	TGTGCCAGCAGCCCCTTAGGATCCGGGGCCAACGTCCTGACTTTC	.	TRBV7-2	TRBJ2-6	.
CASSRLSQETQYF	TGCGCCAGCAGCCGCCTCTCGCAAGAGACCCAGTACTTC	.	TRBV5-1	TRBJ2-5	.
CASSEYQLYNSPLHF	TGTGCCAGCAGTGAATACCAGTTATATAATTCACCCCTCCACTTT	.	TRBV25-1	TRBJ1-6	.
CASSGGTGNTIYF	TGTGCCAGCTCAGGAGGGACCGGAAACACCATATATTTT	few	TRBV11-3	TRBJ1-3	.
CASHLGGADYGYTF	TGTGCCAGCCACCTAGGGGGCGCGGACTATGGCTACACCTTC	.	TRBV19	TRBJ1-2	TRBD1
CASSPGPANTEAFF	TGTGCCAGCAGCCCCGGTCCGGCGAACACTGAAGCTTTCTTT	.	TRBV7-9	TRBJ1-1	.
CASSLLGVKNEKLFF	TGCGCCAGCAGCTTGTTAGGAGTGAAAAATGAAAAACTGTTTTTT	.	TRBV5-1	TRBJ1-4	.
CASSLSLTSTDTQYF	TGTGCCAGCAGCCTCTCGCTAACTAGCACAGATACGCAGTATTTT	.	TRBV7-3	TRBJ2-3	.
CASSVGPVTDTQYF	TGTGCCAGCAGCGTAGGACCGGTCACAGATACGCAGTATTTT	few	TRBV9	TRBJ2-3	.
CASSPNEWPDTQYF	TGTGCCAGCAGCCCCAACGAGTGGCCAGATACGCAGTATTTT	.	TRBV7-9	TRBJ2-3	.
CASSPQVEGTEAFF	TGTGCCAGCTCACCGCAAGTTGAGGGCACTGAAGCTTTCTTT	.	TRBV18	TRBJ1-1	.
CASSSRGTDEKLFF	TGTGCCAGCAGCTCCAGGGGGACCGATGAAAAACTGTTTTTT	.	TRBV7-9	TRBJ1-4	TRBD1
CASSLRTSGSADTQYF	TGCGCCAGCAGCTTGAGGACTAGCGGGAGCGCAGATACGCAGTATTTT	.	TRBV5-1	TRBJ2-3	TRBD2
CASSVGLVPDTQYF	TGTGCCAGCAGCGTGGGACTAGTCCCAGATACGCAGTATTTT	.	TRBV9	TRBJ2-3	TRBD2
CASSLVNQPGYTF	TGTGCCAGCAGCTTAGTCAATCAGCCGGGCTACACCTTC	.	TRBV7-2	TRBJ1-2	.
CASSYKGLEYNEQFF	TGTGCCAGCAGTTATAAGGGACTGGAGTACAATGAGCAGTTCTTC	.	TRBV5-6	TRBJ2-1	.
CAWSNRRYEQYF	TGTGCCTGGAGTAATCGGCGGTACGAGCAGTACTTC	.	TRBV30	TRBJ2-7	.
CASSPLAGIKAGELFF	TGTGCCAGCTCACCACTCGCTGGAATAAAGGCCGGGGAGCTGTTTTTT	once	TRBV18	TRBJ2-2	.
CASSPRRGMNTEAFF	TGCGCCAGCAGCCCCAGAAGGGGGATGAACACTGAAGCTTTCTTT	.	TRBV4-1	TRBJ1-1	.
CASSILGGAPYNEQFF	TGTGCCAGTAGTATCTTGGGGGGCGCACCCTACAATGAGCAGTTCTTC	.	TRBV19	TRBJ2-1	.
CASSEFPAGGPRETQYF	TGCGCCAGCAGTGAGTTCCCAGCGGGGGGTCCCCGGGAGACCCAGTACTTC	.	TRBV10-2	TRBJ2-5	TRBD2
CSVREQTDTQYF	TGCAGCGTTCGGGAGCAGACAGATACGCAGTATTTT	few	TRBV29-1	TRBJ2-3	.
CASSLETYDSSYGYTF	TGTGCCAGCTCACTCGAAACCTACGACAGTTCCTATGGCTACACCTTC	.	TRBV18	TRBJ1-2	.
CASSLDRGSEAFF	TGTGCCAGCAGCTTAGACAGGGGCTCTGAAGCTTTCTTT	once	TRBV11-2	TRBJ1-1	.
CASSRLAGDQETQYF	TGTGCCAGCAGCAGACTAGCGGGGGACCAAGAGACCCAGTACTTC	.	TRBV2	TRBJ2-5	TRBD2
CASSYSGLEETQYF	TGTGCCAGCAGTTACTCGGGACTAGAAGAGACCCAGTACTTC	.	TRBV6-5	TRBJ2-5	TRBD2
CASSLTAGGGYEQYF	TGTGCCAGCAGCTTGACAGCGGGAGGGGGCTACGAGCAGTACTTC	.	TRBV7-2	TRBJ2-7	TRBD2
CASTSGRIYEQYF	TGTGCCAGTACTAGCGGGAGAATCTACGAGCAGTACTTC	.	TRBV6-5	TRBJ2-7	TRBD2